This is a list of T cell receptor beta chains from one sample in a study of siplizumab effects on memory and regulatory T cells. Some clones are missing from TCRdb's copy, which holds only in-frame ones; the method was immunoSEQ multiplex PCR. The top ten clones hold approximately 5.9% of a sample with 94,000 or so clones, 90% to 95% of them seen once. What was sequenced was CD8+ T cells sorted from blood. All receptors derive from a human donor in good health. Both conserved end residues are part of each CDR3. D genes are given only for firm matches. Clone sizes are given selectively: once, few, many, or a class where the clone is expanded.

>TRBV9|.|TRBJ2-1|.
CASSVDLNEQFF
TGTGCCAGCAGCGTAGATCTCAATGAGCAGTTCTTC
>TRBV27|.|TRBJ2-7|.
CASTGLGTPGEQYF
TGTGCCAGCACTGGCCTAGGGACACCGGGGGAGCAGTACTTC
>TRBV7-9|.|TRBJ2-7|.
CASSLGGPAYF
TGTGCCAGCAGCTTAGGCGGTCCAGCCTACTTC
>TRBV10-2|.|TRBJ2-7|.
CASSESIRGEQYF
TGCGCCAGCAGTGAGTCGATACGGGGCGAGCAGTACTTC
>TRBV7-9|.|TRBJ2-7|.
CASSLVEVYEQYF
TGTGCCAGCAGCTTAGTGGAGGTCTACGAGCAGTACTTC
>TRBV7-6|.|TRBJ2-7|TRBD2
CASSLVAGAYYEQYF
TGTGCCAGCAGCTTAGTAGCGGGGGCGTACTACGAGCAGTACTTC
>TRBV7-2|.|TRBJ1-6|.
CASSLVPGQINSPLHF
TGTGCCAGCAGCTTAGTCCCCGGACAGATTAATTCACCCCTCCACTTT
>TRBV13|.|TRBJ2-7|TRBD2
CASSSRGTSGVEQYF
TGTGCCAGCAGCTCCCGGGGGACTAGCGGGGTTGAGCAGTACTTC
>TRBV7-9|once|TRBJ2-7|.
CASRGGQSYEQYF
TGTGCCAGCAGGGGAGGACAGTCCTACGAGCAGTACTTC
>TRBV4-2|.|TRBJ2-7|.
CASSPLGAHEQYF
TGTGCCAGCAGCCCGCTTGGGGCCCACGAGCAGTACTTC
>TRBV10-2|.|TRBJ2-1|TRBD2
CASNVGLVQHQFF
TGCGCCAGCAACGTAGGACTAGTCCAACACCAGTTCTTC
>TRBV6-5|.|TRBJ1-2|TRBD1
CASSPQGSSYGYTF
TGTGCCAGCAGCCCACAGGGGTCCTCCTATGGCTACACCTTC
>TRBV5-1|few|TRBJ2-7|TRBD2
CASSSGVNSYEQYF
TGCGCCAGCAGCAGCGGGGTGAACTCCTACGAGCAGTACTTC
>TRBV9|.|TRBJ2-7|.
CASSVGGGDKQYF
TGTGCCAGCAGCGTAGGAGGGGGGGATAAGCAGTACTTC
>TRBV4-1|.|TRBJ2-7|.
CASSSDSREQYF
TGCGCCAGCAGCTCGGACTCGAGGGAGCAGTACTTC
>TRBV13|.|TRBJ2-7|.
CASSASYEQYF
TGTGCCAGCAGCGCCTCCTACGAGCAGTACTTC
>TRBV4-1|.|TRBJ1-1|TRBD1
CASSQGDRVREAFF
TGCGCCAGCAGCCAAGGGGACAGGGTACGTGAAGCTTTCTTT
>TRBV7-9|.|TRBJ2-7|.
CASSSPQESSGEQYF
TGTGCCAGCAGCTCCCCCCAGGAGAGTTCGGGGGAGCAGTACTTC
>TRBV27|.|TRBJ2-7|.
CASSSGTSTYEQYF
TGTGCCAGCAGTTCCGGGACTTCCACCTACGAGCAGTACTTC
>TRBV11-2|.|TRBJ2-5|TRBD1
CASSPDRGETQYF
TGTGCCAGCAGTCCTGACAGGGGCGAGACCCAGTACTTC
>TRBV5-4|.|TRBJ2-3|TRBD2
CASSSGTSGTDTQYF
TGTGCCAGCAGTTCCGGGACTAGCGGCACAGATACGCAGTATTTT
>TRBV29-1|once|TRBJ1-1|.
CSVDFPGDNTEAFF
TGCAGCGTTGATTTTCCAGGGGATAACACTGAAGCTTTCTTT
>TRBV6-5|.|TRBJ2-7|TRBD2
CASSLMAGASYEQYF
TGTGCCAGCAGCCTAATGGCGGGAGCCTCCTACGAGCAGTACTTC
>TRBV9|.|TRBJ2-1|TRBD2
CASSVEGSPGGNEQFF
TGTGCCAGCAGCGTAGAGGGGAGCCCGGGGGGCAATGAGCAGTTCTTC
>TRBV6-5|.|TRBJ2-7|TRBD2
CASRWTSGSYEQYF
TGTGCCAGCAGATGGACTAGCGGTTCCTACGAGCAGTACTTC
>TRBV5-1|.|TRBJ1-1|.
CASSLVDGMNTEAFF
TGCGCCAGCAGCTTGGTGGACGGAATGAACACTGAAGCTTTCTTT
>TRBV19|.|TRBJ1-1|TRBD1
CASSTPPDRERTEAFF
TGTGCCAGTAGTACTCCCCCGGACAGGGAACGCACTGAAGCTTTCTTT
>TRBV2|.|TRBJ2-6|.
CASTYTKSSGANVLTF
TGTGCCAGCACTTACACTAAGAGCTCTGGGGCCAACGTCCTGACTTTC
>TRBV6-6|.|TRBJ2-2|.
CASSLLGPLAGELFF
TGTGCCAGCAGTCTTTTGGGCCCCTTGGCCGGGGAGCTGTTTTTT
>TRBV11-2|.|TRBJ1-1|.
CASSLVGGRWGLTEAFF
TGTGCCAGCAGCTTAGTCGGGGGGCGCTGGGGGCTGACTGAAGCTTTCTTT
>TRBV27|once|TRBJ1-1|.
CASSPSGGNTEAFF
TGTGCCAGCAGCCCCTCGGGCGGGAACACTGAAGCTTTCTTT
>TRBV19|.|TRBJ2-1|.
CASNSGGNEQFF
TGTGCCAGTAATTCGGGCGGCAATGAGCAGTTCTTC
>TRBV7-8|.|TRBJ2-1|.
CASTRGGGNEQFF
TGTGCCAGCACCCGGGGCGGTGGGAATGAGCAGTTCTTC
>TRBV28|.|TRBJ2-7|.
CASKQTGAGYEQYF
TGTGCCAGCAAACAGACCGGGGCCGGATACGAGCAGTACTTC
>TRBV13|medium-sized|TRBJ1-1|.
CASSLTFGENTEAFF
TGTGCCAGCAGTTTAACATTTGGGGAGAACACTGAAGCTTTCTTT
>TRBV6-1|.|TRBJ2-7|.
CASSEVDYEQYF
TGTGCCAGCAGTGAAGTCGACTACGAGCAGTACTTC
>TRBV27|.|TRBJ2-7|TRBD1
CASSLAGTGVYEQYF
TGTGCCAGCAGCTTAGCCGGGACAGGGGTGTACGAGCAGTACTTC
>TRBV4-2|.|TRBJ2-7|.
CASSQLGGSYEQYF
TGTGCCAGCAGCCAACTGGGAGGCTCCTACGAGCAGTACTTC
>TRBV4-1|few|TRBJ1-1|.
CASSQSMALGAEAFF
TGCGCCAGCAGCCAATCGATGGCATTGGGTGCTGAAGCTTTCTTT
>TRBV4-3|.|TRBJ2-1|TRBD1
CASSQDEGADEQFF
TGCGCCAGCAGCCAAGATGAGGGGGCAGATGAGCAGTTCTTC
>TRBV19|.|TRBJ2-7|.
CASSLDPYEQYF
TGTGCCAGTAGCCTTGATCCCTACGAGCAGTACTTC
>TRBV6-5|.|TRBJ1-4|.
CASMGLDEKLFF
TGTGCCAGCATGGGGTTGGATGAAAAACTGTTTTTT
>TRBV15|.|TRBJ1-5|TRBD1
CATSRVRGTGINQPQHF
TGTGCCACCAGCAGAGTGCGGGGGACAGGGATTAATCAGCCCCAGCATTTT
>TRBV6-4|.|TRBJ2-3|TRBD1
CASSDSGQGTDTQYF
TGTGCCAGCAGTGACTCGGGACAGGGCACAGATACGCAGTATTTT
>TRBV7-9|.|TRBJ2-5|TRBD2
CASSLAPLAGRETQYF
TGTGCCAGCAGCTTAGCCCCTCTAGCGGGACGAGAGACCCAGTACTTC
>TRBV27|.|TRBJ1-5|.
CASSSDSYSNQPQHF
TGTGCCAGCAGTTCCGACTCCTATAGCAATCAGCCCCAGCATTTT
>TRBV6-1|.|TRBJ2-7|.
CASHTANYEQYF
TGTGCCAGCCACACTGCCAACTACGAGCAGTACTTC
>TRBV29-1|.|TRBJ1-2|.
CSVESGNGYTF
TGCAGCGTTGAAAGTGGGAATGGCTACACCTTC
>TRBV6-5|.|TRBJ2-1|.
CASSYALANEQFF
TGTGCCAGCAGTTACGCCCTAGCCAATGAGCAGTTCTTC